The text below deals with one TCR beta chain. Its antigen is unknown. No base quality information exists; no much larger clone differs at one position. The data were taken from a study of blood T cells in healthy people across ages (dated by TCRdb to 2013 to 2016). Study-level background: In model experiments, template switching captured about one uniquely barcoded TCR beta cDNA molecule for every two T cells. The donors were divided into four age groups: young (average about 16 years), middle-aged (approximately 41), aged (approximately 62) and long-lived (around 80). For two donors (one aged 18 to 30 and one aged 80 or older), the study analyzed two additional independent replicas of 1 million unique cDNA reads from the same blood draw. Using deep sequencing normalized with unique cDNA molecular identifiers, the study measured how TCR beta repertoire diversity changes with age.

General findings and caveats noted by the study authors: Compared with the aged group, more naive CD4+ T cells, fewer expanded clones and increased TCR diversity were shown by the long-lived group, suggesting age selection. A strong correlation was found between observed TCR beta diversity and the percentage of naive T cells measured by flow cytometry. The CMV infection status of donors was not known, potentially confounding age-related changes in expanded clonotypes. Because profiling used bulk unsorted PBMCs, naive and antigen-experienced compartments could not be compared conclusively. As age increased, observed TCR beta diversity per million T cells dropped in a roughly linear way, and a significant reduction was already evident by age 40. Estimates of total diversity from one million sequenced T cells were regarded as lower bounds and underestimates.

Library preparation used 5' RACE. Sequencing was performed on an Illumina HiSeq 2500. A second 7 to 11 cycle PCR used a sample-barcoded 5' primer and a J-beta primer mix. A template-switch 5' adaptor carrying 12 random nucleotides introduced a unique molecular identifier onto each TCR beta cDNA molecule. Each sample yielded at least 2.5 million CDR3-containing paired-end reads. First-strand cDNA was synthesized from all RNA with the Mint cDNA synthesis kit, primed by a TRBC-specific oligonucleotide. Following uracil-DNA glycosylase treatment, a first 18-cycle PCR with universal primers M1SS and BC2_uni_R was performed on all cDNA. The published analysis was carried out like this. For normalization, 1 million high-quality reads were randomly selected from each sample, with every read carrying a distinct molecular identifier. Instead of being binned into consensus sequences, reads with shared molecular identifiers were discarded. MiTCR, set to a Q25 quality threshold and the strictest error-elimination algorithm, was used for CDR3 identification, clonotype clustering and error correction. A nonparametric unseen species model with Euler transformation was used to estimate lower-bound total TCR beta diversity. Clones were called with MiXCR by TCRdb after fastp trimmed the public reads at Q25, and only in-frame beta chains were retained. Under each unique CDR3 protein, matching rows form one entry showing the most common genes and DNA. Here the V and J calls rest on TCRdb's processing, not on the authors' analysis. Within this sample are roughly 550,000 distinct CDR3 sequences, with nearly 25% of them counted one time only. Just over 8.5% of the sample belongs to the ten largest clones.

The donors were some 39 Caucasian individuals from Russia, aged roughly 6 to 90 years, who were systemically healthy. Each donor gave around 9.9 milliliters of peripheral blood, collected into EDTA-treated Vacutainer tubes. Ficoll-Paque density-gradient centrifugation was used to isolate PBMCs, with at least 6 million obtained per sample. Total RNA was extracted from PBMCs with Trizol reagent, with at least 5 micrograms obtained per sample. For every donor, an aliquot of PBMCs went through flow cytometry to measure the percentages of naive CD45RAhigh/CD27high T cells. The V and J ends are trimmed by 5 bases and 1 base, leaving 13 bases between them. CDR1 is given as MNHEY and CDR2 as SMNVEV, both from the germline V gene (reference sequence). The CDR3 runs 15 residues from the cysteine to the phenylalanine. Only the CDR3 DNA is retained, 45 bases long and in frame from the first base. Another study also made use of these data, one on T cells of mothers and their children. From the second report: Nine systemically healthy Caucasian individuals, comprising three mothers and their six children, were included as donors. cDNA synthesis consumed the entire amount of extracted RNA, loaded at around 1.5 ug RNA in each 15 ul reaction. In the second PCR, sample barcodes and 2-4 random nucleotides were introduced via the M1S primer. Each mother yielded over 9.5 million TCR beta CDR3 reads and each child 2.5 million to 3 million reads. TCR recombination output is similarly shaped by thymic selection in related and unrelated pairs, with a minor effect exerted by inherited differences. Normalized repertoire overlap was always found to be slightly, but never significantly, higher in related mother-child pairs than in unrelated mother-child pairs. With a sensitivity of about 100 clones per million clonotypes, no persistent microchimeric T cell clones were detected. To look for features that set related mother-child pairs apart from unrelated individuals, the researchers ran deep NGS to compare the TCR beta repertoires of mothers and children. Mothers averaged roughly 40 +/- 4 years of age and children averaged about 10 +/- 4 years. After adapter ligation with NEBNext reagents, the libraries were sequenced on Illumina HiSeq 2000 with 100+100 nt paired-end reads. Mother and child libraries were prepared a month apart and sequenced in separate runs to prevent cross-contamination. Between roughly 500,000 and 2,300,000 distinct TCR beta clonotypes were identified per donor. Naive TCR beta clonotypes were estimated from low-frequency clonotypes matched to each donor's FACS-determined naive share, without sorting.

Sample: blood. The TCR sequence derives from a boy younger than 18 in good health. This receptor chain uses TRBV27 and TRBJ2-3, with a tentative D gene TRBD1 over 6 matching bases. This receptor carries the CDR3 CASSLDTGRTDTQYF. The DNA is as follows: TGTGCCAGCAGTCTTGACACAGGGCGCACAGATACGCAGTATTTT.